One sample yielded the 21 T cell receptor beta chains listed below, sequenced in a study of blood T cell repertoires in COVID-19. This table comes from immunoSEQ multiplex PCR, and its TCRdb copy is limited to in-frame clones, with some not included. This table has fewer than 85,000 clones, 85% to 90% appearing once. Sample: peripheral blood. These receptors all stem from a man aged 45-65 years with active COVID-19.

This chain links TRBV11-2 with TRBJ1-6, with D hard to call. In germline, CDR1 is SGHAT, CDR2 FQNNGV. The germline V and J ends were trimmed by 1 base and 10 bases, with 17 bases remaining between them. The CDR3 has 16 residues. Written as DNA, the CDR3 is TGTGCCAGCAGCTTAGGTGGAGTATCGTGGAGATCACCCCTCCACTTT. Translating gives CASSLGGVSWRSPLHF. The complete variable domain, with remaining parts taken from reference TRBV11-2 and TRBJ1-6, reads EAGVAQSPRYKIIEKRQSVAFWCNPISGHATLYWYQQILGQGPKLLIQFQNNGVVDDSQLPKDRFSAERLKGVDSTLKIQPAKLEDSAVYLCASSLGGVSWRSPLHFGNGTRLTVT.

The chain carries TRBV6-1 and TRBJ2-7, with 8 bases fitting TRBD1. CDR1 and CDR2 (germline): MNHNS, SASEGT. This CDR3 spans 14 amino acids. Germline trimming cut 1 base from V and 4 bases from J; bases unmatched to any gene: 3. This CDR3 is CASSEGTGSYEQYF. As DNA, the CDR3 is TGTGCCAGCAGTGAAGGGACAGGGAGTTACGAGCAGTACTTC.

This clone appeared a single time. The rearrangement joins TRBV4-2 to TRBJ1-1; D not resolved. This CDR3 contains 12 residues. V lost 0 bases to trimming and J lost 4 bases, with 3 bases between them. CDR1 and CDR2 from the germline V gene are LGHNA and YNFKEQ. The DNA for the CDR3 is TGTGCCAGCAGCCAAGACCTCACTGAAGCTTTCTTT. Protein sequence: CASSQDLTEAFF.

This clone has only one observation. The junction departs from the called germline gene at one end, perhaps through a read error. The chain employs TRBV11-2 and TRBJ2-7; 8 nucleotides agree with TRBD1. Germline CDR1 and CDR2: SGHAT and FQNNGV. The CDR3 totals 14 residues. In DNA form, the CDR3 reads TGTGCCAGCAGCCGGACAGGGTACTCCCACGAGCAGTACTTC. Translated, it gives CASSRTGYSHEQYF.

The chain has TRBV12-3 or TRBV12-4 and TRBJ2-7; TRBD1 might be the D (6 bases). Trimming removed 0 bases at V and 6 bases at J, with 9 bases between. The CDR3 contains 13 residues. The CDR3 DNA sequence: TGTGCCAGCAGTTTAGCAGGGGGTAGCGAGCAGTACTTC. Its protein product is CASSLAGGSEQYF.

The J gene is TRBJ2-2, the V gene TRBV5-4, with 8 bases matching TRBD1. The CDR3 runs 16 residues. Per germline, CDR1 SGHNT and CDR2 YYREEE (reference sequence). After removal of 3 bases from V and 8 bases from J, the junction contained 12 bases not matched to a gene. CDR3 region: CASSSRTGITIGELFF. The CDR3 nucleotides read TGTGCCAGCAGCTCACGGACAGGGATTACCATAGGGGAGCTGTTTTTT. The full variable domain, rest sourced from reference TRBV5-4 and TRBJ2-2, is ETGVTQSPTHLIKTRGQQVTLRCSSQSGHNTVSWYQQALGQGPQFIFQYYREEENGRGNFPPRFSGLQFPNYSSELNVNALELDDSALYLCASSSRTGITIGELFFGEGSRLTVL.

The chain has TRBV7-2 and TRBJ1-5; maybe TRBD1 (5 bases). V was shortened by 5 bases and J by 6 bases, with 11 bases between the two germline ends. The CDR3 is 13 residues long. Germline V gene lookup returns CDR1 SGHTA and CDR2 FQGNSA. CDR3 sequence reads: CASSRGYSQPQHF. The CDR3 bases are TGTGCCAGCAGCAGGGGTTACAGTCAGCCCCAGCATTTT.

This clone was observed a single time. The CDR3: CASSLGTRRFDTQYF. CDR3 DNA sequence: TGCGCCAGCAGCCTAGGGACTAGGCGTTTCGATACGCAGTATTTT. The V and J genes are TRBV5-1 and TRBJ2-3; 8 nucleotides line up with TRBD2. This CDR3 region has 15 residues. Looked up from germline, CDR1 is SGHRS and CDR2 is YFSETQ. J lost 6 bases, V lost 4 bases, and 10 bases had no gene match.

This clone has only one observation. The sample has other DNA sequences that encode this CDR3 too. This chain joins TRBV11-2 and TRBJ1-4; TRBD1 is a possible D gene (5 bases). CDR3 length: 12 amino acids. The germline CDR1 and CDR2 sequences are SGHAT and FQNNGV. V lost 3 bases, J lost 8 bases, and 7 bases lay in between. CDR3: CASSLSGEKLFF. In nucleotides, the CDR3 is TGTGCCAGCAGCTTGTCAGGGGAAAAACTGTTTTTT.

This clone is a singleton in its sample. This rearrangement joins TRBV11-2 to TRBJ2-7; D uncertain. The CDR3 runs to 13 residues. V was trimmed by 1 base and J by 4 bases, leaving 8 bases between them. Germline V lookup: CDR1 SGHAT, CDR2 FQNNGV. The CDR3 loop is CASSLGLTYEQYF. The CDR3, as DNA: TGTGCCAGCAGCTTAGGCCTGACTTACGAGCAGTACTTC.

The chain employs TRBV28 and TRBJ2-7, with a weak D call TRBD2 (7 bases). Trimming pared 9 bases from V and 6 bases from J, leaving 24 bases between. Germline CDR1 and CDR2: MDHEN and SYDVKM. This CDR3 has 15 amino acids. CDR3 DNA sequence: TGTGCCAGTAATTCCCCCGGGTCGGGGGGCGGCGAGCAGTACTTC. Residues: CASNSPGSGGGEQYF.

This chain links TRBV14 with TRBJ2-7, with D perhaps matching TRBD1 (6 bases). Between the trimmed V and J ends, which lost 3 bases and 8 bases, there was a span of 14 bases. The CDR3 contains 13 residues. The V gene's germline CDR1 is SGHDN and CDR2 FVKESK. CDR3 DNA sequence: TGTGCCAGCAGCCAGACCAAGGGGGTCCAGCAGTACTTC. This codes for CASSQTKGVQQYF.

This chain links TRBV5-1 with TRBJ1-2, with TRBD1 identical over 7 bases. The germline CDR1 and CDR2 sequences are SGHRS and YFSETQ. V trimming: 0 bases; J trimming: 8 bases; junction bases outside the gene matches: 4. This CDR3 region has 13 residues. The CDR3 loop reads CASSLEAGGGYTF. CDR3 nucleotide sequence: TGCGCCAGCAGCTTGGAGGCAGGGGGAGGCTACACCTTC.

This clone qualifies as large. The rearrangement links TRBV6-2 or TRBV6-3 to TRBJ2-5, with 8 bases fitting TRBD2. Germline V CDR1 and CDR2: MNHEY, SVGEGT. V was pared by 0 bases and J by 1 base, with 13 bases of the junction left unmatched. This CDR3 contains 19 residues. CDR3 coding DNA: TGTGCCAGCAGTTACTCGATGGTGGATACTAGCGGACTCCAAGAGACCCAGTACTTC. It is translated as CASSYSMVDTSGLQETQYF.

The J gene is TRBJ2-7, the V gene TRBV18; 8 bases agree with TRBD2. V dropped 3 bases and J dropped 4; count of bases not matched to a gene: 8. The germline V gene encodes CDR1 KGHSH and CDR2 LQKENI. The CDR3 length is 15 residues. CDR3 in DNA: TGTGCCAGCTCACCGGATTCAGGACTAGCATACGAGCAGTACTTC. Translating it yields CASSPDSGLAYEQYF.

DNA of the CDR3: TGTGCCAGCAGCCCCCCTGGTAGCGCCACAGATACGCAGTATTTT. Its protein product is CASSPPGSATDTQYF. The chain has TRBV11-1 and TRBJ2-3; D is perhaps TRBD2 (5 bases). CDR3 size: 15 residues. V lost 5 bases and J lost 2, with 14 bases in between. Germline-derived CDR1 and CDR2 are SGHAT and FQDESV (reference sequence).

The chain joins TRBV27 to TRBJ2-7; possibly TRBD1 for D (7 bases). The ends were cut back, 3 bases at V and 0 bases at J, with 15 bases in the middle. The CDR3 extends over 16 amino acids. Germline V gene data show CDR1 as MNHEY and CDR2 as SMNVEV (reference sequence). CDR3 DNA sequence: TGTGCCAGCAGTTTCAGGGGGGTGGCCTTCTCCTACGAGCAGTACTTC. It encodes CASSFRGVAFSYEQYF.

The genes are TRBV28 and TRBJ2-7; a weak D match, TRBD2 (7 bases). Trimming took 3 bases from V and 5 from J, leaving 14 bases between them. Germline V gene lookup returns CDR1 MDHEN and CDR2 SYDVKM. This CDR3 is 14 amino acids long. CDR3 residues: CASSLGGGDHEQYF. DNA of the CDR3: TGTGCCAGCAGTTTGGGAGGGGGGGATCACGAGCAGTACTTC.

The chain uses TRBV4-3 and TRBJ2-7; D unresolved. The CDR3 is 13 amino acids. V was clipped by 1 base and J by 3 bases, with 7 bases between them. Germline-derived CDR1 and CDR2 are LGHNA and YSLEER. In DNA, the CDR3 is TGCGCCAGCAGCCAAGGGCTAGTCTACGAGCAGTACTTC. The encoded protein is CASSQGLVYEQYF.

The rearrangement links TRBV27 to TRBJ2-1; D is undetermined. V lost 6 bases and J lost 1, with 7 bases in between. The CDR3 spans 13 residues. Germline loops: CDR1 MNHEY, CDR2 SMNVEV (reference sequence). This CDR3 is CASRPTSYNEQFF. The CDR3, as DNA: TGTGCCAGCAGACCGACTTCCTACAATGAGCAGTTCTTC.

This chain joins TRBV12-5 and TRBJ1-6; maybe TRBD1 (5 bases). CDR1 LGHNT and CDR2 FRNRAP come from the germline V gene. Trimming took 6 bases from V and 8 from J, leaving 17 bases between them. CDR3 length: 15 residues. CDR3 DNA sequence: TGTGCTAGTGGCAGGGTCTTAGGTCGCGATTCACCCCTCCACTTT. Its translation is CASGRVLGRDSPLHF.